The 2 T cell receptor beta chains listed next were all sequenced from one sample in a study of blood T cell repertoires in COVID-19 (dated by TCRdb to about 2020). The library came from the immunoSEQ multiplex PCR assay. Entries here come from immuneACCESS through TCRdb and include only in-frame sequences with V and J called. Some clones fail to appear in such tables; in the studies checked, an unresolved V gene covers under half of the shortfall, and the cause of the remainder is unknown. Across this sample there are some 100,000 clones, with about 80% seen only once. About 12% of the sample rests with the top ten. Material for sequencing was peripheral blood. These receptor sequences come from a woman in her 70s with acute or convalescent COVID-19.

This chain joins TRBV10-3 and TRBJ2-3, with D possibly matching TRBD1 (6 bases). The CDR3 length is 11 residues. Germline values: CDR1 ENHRY, CDR2 SYGVKD. Trimming left V 9 bases short and J 4 bases short, with 8 bases between. The CDR3 DNA sequence: TGTGCCATACAGGGTTCAGATACGCAGTATTTT. As protein: CAIQGSDTQYF.

This clone has only one observation. J is TRBJ2-3 and V is TRBV19; 9 bases match TRBD2. With V trimmed by 9 bases and J by 2 bases, 12 bases remained unmatched. Germline CDR1 reads LNHDA; CDR2 reads SQIVND (reference sequence). This CDR3 region has 16 residues. CDR3 coding DNA: TGTGCCAGCCGGAAGGGGAGCGGGGGGAACACAGATACGCAGTATTTT. Translating gives CASRKGSGGNTDTQYF.